The TCR beta chain under discussion was sequenced for a study of T-cell reconstitution after alpha-beta-depleted transplantation in children. Many counts were recorded for this clonotype. V gave up 0 bases and J gave up 6 bases, with 17 bases separating them. The germline CDR1 and CDR2 sequences are SGDLS and YYNGEE. This CDR3 has 16 amino acids. Preparing the TCRbeta library involved the use of unique molecular identifiers. TCRdb itself ran the PCR reads through MiXCR, one entry per CDR3 protein. The repertoire has 700,000 or so distinct CDR3 sequences, roughly 13% of them found once; the top ten carry approximately 0.8%.

The chain joins TRBV9 to TRBJ2-3; no definite D call. This sequence was found in a girl aged 2 to 10 with congenital amegakaryocytic thrombocytopenia, due to receive a stem cell transplant. Sequencing was performed on PBMCs, taken before TCRalphabeta/CD19-depleted stem cell transplant. The CDR3 nucleotides read TGTGCCAGCAGCGTAGGCTTTTCTGGGGTCGGGGATACGCAGTATTTT. This translates into CASSVGFSGVGDTQYF.